The sequence of this T cell receptor (beta chain) was determined in a study of blood T cell repertoires in COVID-19. Background on the study: Whether acute or convalescent, the COVID-19 samples came from the United States, Italy and Spain. In each case, the material was cDNA or gDNA derived from T cells, B-cell-depleted T cells, or PBMCs.

In the original workflow: The assay estimated nucleated cells by amplifying reference gene primers. The table came from immunoSEQ multiplex PCR; TCRdb's copy has only in-frame clones and leaves some out. That table is the source of V, J and clone size, and D and trimming were worked out from the DNA. The data show 150,000 to 200,000 clones, around nine tenths seen once. Recruited during active infection, patients (from Seattle) were subsequently followed longitudinally. CDR3 length equals 16 residues. The germline CDR1 and CDR2 sequences are SGHVS and FQNEAQ. V was pared by 1 base and J by 3 bases, with 13 bases between.

The receptor was isolated from a woman in her 70s with COVID-19, enrolled during active disease. Sequenced input: peripheral blood. The V call is TRBV7-8, the J call TRBJ2-1; D uncertain. CDR3 in amino acids: CASSLGPPGRYNEQFF. Written as DNA, the CDR3 is TGTGCCAGCAGCTTAGGACCTCCAGGTCGCTACAATGAGCAGTTCTTC. The full variable domain, completed using reference TRBV7-8 and TRBJ2-1, is GAGVSQSPRYKVAKRGQDVALRCDPISGHVSLFWYQQALGQGPEFLTYFQNEAQLDKSGLPSDRFFAERPEGSVSTLKIQRTQQEDSAVYLCASSLGPPGRYNEQFFGPGTRLTVL.